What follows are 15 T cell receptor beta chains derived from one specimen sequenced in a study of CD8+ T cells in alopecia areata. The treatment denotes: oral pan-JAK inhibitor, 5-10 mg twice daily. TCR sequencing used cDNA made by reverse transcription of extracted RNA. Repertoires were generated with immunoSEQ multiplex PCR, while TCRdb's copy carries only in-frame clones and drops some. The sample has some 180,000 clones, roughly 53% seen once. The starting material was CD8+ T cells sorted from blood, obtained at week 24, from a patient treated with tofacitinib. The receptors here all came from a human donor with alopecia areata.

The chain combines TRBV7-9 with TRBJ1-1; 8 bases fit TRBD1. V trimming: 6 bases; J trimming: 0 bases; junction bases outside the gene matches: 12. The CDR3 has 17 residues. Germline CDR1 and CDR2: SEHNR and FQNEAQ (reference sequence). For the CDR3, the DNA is TGTGCCAGCAGACAAGACAGGGGCTTCGAAATGAACACTGAAGCTTTCTTT. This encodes CASRQDRGFEMNTEAFF. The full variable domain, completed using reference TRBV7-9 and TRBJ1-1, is DTGVSQNPRHKITKRGQNVTFRCDPISEHNRLYWYRQTLGQGPEFLTYFQNEAQLEKSRLLSDRFSAERPKGSFSTLEIQRTEQGDSAMYLCASRQDRGFEMNTEAFFGQGTRLTVV.

The CDR3 DNA is TGTGCCAGCAGCCCGGGACAGGGGGCATGGGAGCAGTACTTC. It codes for CASSPGQGAWEQYF. The chain joins TRBV14 to TRBJ2-7; 12 positions agree with TRBD1. Germline V gene data show CDR1 as SGHDN and CDR2 as FVKESK. J lost 7 bases, V lost 4 bases, and 5 bases had no gene match. This CDR3 spans 14 amino acids.

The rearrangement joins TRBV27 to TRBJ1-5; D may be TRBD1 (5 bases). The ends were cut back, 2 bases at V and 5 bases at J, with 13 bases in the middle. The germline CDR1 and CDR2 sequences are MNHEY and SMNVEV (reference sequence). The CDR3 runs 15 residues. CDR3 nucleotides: TGTGCCAGCAGTTTAGATAGGAGGGGTCATCAGCCCCAGCATTTT. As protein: CASSLDRRGHQPQHF.

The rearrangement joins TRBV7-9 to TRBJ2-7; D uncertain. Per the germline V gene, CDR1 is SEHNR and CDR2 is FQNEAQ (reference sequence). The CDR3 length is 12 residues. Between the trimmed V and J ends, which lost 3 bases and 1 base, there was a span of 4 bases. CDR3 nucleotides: TGTGCCAGCAGCTTTCGATCCTACGAGCAGTACTTC. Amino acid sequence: CASSFRSYEQYF.

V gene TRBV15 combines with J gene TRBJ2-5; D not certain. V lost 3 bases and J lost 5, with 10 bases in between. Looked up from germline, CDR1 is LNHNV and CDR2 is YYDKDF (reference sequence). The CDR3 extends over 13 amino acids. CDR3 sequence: CATSRPRGETQYF. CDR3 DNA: TGTGCCACCAGCAGGCCCCGTGGGGAGACCCAGTACTTC.

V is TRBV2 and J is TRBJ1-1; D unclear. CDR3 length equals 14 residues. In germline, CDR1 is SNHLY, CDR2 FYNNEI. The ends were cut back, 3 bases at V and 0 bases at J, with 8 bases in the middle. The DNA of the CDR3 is TGTGCCAGCAGTGAGCCGGGCATGAACACTGAAGCTTTCTTT. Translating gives CASSEPGMNTEAFF.

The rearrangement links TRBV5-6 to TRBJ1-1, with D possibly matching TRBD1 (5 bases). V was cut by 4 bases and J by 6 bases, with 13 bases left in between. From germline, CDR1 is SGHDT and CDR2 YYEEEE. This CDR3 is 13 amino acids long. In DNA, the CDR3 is TGTGCCAGCAGCCATTCATTGACAGCTGAAGCTTTCTTT. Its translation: CASSHSLTAEAFF.

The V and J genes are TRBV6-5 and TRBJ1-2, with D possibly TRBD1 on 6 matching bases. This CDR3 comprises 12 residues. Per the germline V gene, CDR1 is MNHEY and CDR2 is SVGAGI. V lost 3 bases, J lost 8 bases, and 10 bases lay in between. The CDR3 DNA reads TGTGCCAGCAGTTATCTCAGGGGAGGCTACACCTTC. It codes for CASSYLRGGYTF.

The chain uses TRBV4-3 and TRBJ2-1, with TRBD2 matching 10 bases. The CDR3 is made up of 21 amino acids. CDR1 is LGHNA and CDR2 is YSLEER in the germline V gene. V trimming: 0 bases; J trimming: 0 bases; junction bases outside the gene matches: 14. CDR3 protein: CASSQDSEERSGGVSYNEQFF. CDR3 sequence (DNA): TGCGCCAGCAGCCAAGATTCTGAGGAGAGGAGCGGGGGGGTCTCCTACAATGAGCAGTTCTTC.

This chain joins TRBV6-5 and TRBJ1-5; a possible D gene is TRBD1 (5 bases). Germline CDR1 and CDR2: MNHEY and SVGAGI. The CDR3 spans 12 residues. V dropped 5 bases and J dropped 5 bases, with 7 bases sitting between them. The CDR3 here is CASSTTDQPQHF. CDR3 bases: TGTGCCAGCAGTACGACAGATCAGCCCCAGCATTTT.

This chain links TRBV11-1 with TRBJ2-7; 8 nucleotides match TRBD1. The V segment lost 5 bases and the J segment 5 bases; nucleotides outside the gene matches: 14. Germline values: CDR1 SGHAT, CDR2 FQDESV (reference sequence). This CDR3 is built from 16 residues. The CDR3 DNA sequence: TGTGCCAGCAGCCTGGCTTCCGGGACAGGAGACGACGAGCAGTACTTC. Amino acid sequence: CASSLASGTGDDEQYF.

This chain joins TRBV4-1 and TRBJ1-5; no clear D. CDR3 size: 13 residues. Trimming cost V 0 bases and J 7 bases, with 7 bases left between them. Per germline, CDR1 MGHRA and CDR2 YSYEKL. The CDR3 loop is CASSQDQSQPQHF. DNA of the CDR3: TGCGCCAGCAGCCAAGATCAAAGCCAGCCCCAGCATTTT.

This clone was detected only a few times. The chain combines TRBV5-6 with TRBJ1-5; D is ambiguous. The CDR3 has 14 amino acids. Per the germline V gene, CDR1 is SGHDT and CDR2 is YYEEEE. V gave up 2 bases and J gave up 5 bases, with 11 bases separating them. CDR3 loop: CASSLSQRDQPQHF. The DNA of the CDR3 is TGTGCCAGCAGCTTAAGTCAGCGGGATCAGCCCCAGCATTTT.

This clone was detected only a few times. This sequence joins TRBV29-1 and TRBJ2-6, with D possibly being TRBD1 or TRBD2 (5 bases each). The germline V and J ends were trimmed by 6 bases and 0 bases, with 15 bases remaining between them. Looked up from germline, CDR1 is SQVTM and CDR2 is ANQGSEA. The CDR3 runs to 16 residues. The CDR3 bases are TGCAGCGTCATCGACAGCGGAGCCTCTGGGGCCAACGTCCTGACTTTC. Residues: CSVIDSGASGANVLTF.

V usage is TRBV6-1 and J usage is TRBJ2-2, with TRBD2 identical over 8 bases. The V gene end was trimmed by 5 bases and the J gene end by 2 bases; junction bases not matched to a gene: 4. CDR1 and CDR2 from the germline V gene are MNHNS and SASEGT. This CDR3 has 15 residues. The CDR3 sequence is CASSQSGRNTGELFF. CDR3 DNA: TGTGCCAGCAGTCAGAGCGGGAGAAACACCGGGGAGCTGTTTTTT.